These 22 T cell receptor beta chains originate from one sample sequenced in a study of cytomegalovirus exposure and HLA in healthy donors. 60 Vbeta and 13 Jbeta primers were used in PCR. Assay: immunoSEQ multiplex PCR; the TCRdb copy retains only in-frame clones and omits some. The top ten clones hold roughly 0.095% of a sample with 150,000 to 200,000 clones, about 79% of them seen once. Input material: PBMCs. These receptors were obtained from a boy aged 2 to 10 in good health and CMV-seronegative.

The V gene is TRBV5-1, the J gene TRBJ2-3; possible D gene TRBD1, 6 bases. V was shortened by 1 base and J by 2 bases, with 23 bases between the two germline ends. Per the germline V gene, CDR1 is SGHRS and CDR2 is YFSETQ. CDR3 length: 19 residues. In DNA, the CDR3 is TGCGCCAGCAGCTTGTCCGATCATGGGGACACCGCAACCACAGATACGCAGTATTTT. As protein: CASSLSDHGDTATTDTQYF.

The chain recombines TRBV14 with TRBJ1-2; tentatively, D is TRBD1 (5 bases). From germline, CDR1 is SGHDN and CDR2 FVKESK. The CDR3 length is 15 residues. The germline V and J ends were trimmed by 1 base and 2 bases, with 11 bases remaining between them. CDR3 sequence (DNA): TGTGCCAGCAGCCAAGTTCAGGGTCGGAACTATGGCTACACCTTC. Protein sequence: CASSQVQGRNYGYTF.

The V and J genes are TRBV2 and TRBJ1-4; TRBD1 matches at 12 bases. CDR1 is SNHLY and CDR2 is FYNNEI in the germline V gene. Trimming at V came to 7 bases and at J to 8 bases, leaving 2 bases not matched to a gene. The CDR3 runs 13 residues. The CDR3, as DNA: TGTGCCAGCAAGGGGACAGGGGGCGAAAAACTGTTTTTT. It is translated as CASKGTGGEKLFF.

V usage is TRBV13 and J usage is TRBJ1-2; D gene uncertain. V gave up 5 bases and J gave up 3 bases, with 19 bases separating them. Looked up from germline, CDR1 is PRHDT and CDR2 is FYEKMQ (reference sequence). This CDR3 is 16 amino acids long. CDR3 DNA sequence: TGTGCCAGCAGCGGGCCGGATGGAACGGTGGACTATGGCTACACCTTC. It codes for CASSGPDGTVDYGYTF.

CDR3 residues: CASSFQGTEAFF. DNA for the CDR3: TGTGCCAGCAGCTTTCAGGGCACTGAAGCTTTCTTT. The chain carries TRBV7-2 and TRBJ1-1; D is possibly TRBD1 (5 bases). V was shortened by 3 bases and J by 4 bases, with 6 bases between the two germline ends. The CDR3 is made up of 12 amino acids. Germline V gene sequence: CDR1 SGHTA, CDR2 FQGNSA.

A note on this clone: Other DNA sequences in the same sample also yield this CDR3. The chain is built from TRBV4-1 and TRBJ2-5; D may be TRBD2 (6 bases). CDR1 is MGHRA, CDR2 YSYEKL, per germline. V lost 3 bases and J lost 5, with 10 bases in between. The CDR3 totals 13 residues. The CDR3 reads CASSQGLLETQYF. CDR3 nucleotide sequence: TGCGCCAGCAGCCAGGGACTTTTGGAGACCCAGTACTTC.

The chain couples TRBV19 to TRBJ1-2; TRBD1 aligns across 7 bases. CDR3 length: 12 residues. CDR1 LNHDA and CDR2 SQIVND come from the germline V gene (reference sequence). The V segment lost 1 base and the J segment 8 bases; nucleotides outside the gene matches: 1. CDR3: CASSIVDRGYTF. Here the CDR3 DNA reads TGTGCCAGTAGTATAGTGGACAGGGGCTACACCTTC.

The chain couples TRBV14 to TRBJ1-5, with D possibly being TRBD1 (6 bases). The CDR3 contains 17 residues. V was shortened by 4 bases and J by 5 bases, with 21 bases between the two germline ends. The germline CDR1 and CDR2 sequences are SGHDN and FVKESK. The CDR3 reads CASSPYRVSRPHQPQHF. DNA of the CDR3: TGTGCCAGCAGCCCATACAGGGTTTCGAGGCCCCATCAGCCCCAGCATTTT.

The genes are TRBV6-1 and TRBJ1-1; the D is unclear. This CDR3 has 13 amino acids. V shed 3 bases and J shed 0 bases, with 5 bases lying between them. The germline V gene encodes CDR1 MNHNS and CDR2 SASEGT. The chain's CDR3 is CASSDFLNTEAFF. In DNA form, the CDR3 reads TGTGCCAGCAGTGATTTCTTGAACACTGAAGCTTTCTTT.

V usage is TRBV15 and J usage is TRBJ1-3, with 8 bases lining up with TRBD1. V was clipped by 0 bases and J by 0 bases; unmatched bases: 4. This CDR3 has 17 residues. Germline CDR1 is LNHNV and CDR2 is YYDKDF (reference sequence). The CDR3 region has the DNA TGTGCCACCAGCAGAGATCGGGACAGGATCTCTGGAAACACCATATATTTT. Translation: CATSRDRDRISGNTIYF.

V and J are TRBV7-9 and TRBJ1-1; D uncertain. Trimming shortened V by 2 bases and J by 1 base, and 11 bases separated the two germline ends. CDR3 size: 15 residues. Germline CDR1 is SEHNR and CDR2 is FQNEAQ (reference sequence). CDR3 loop: CASSLIAGPNTEAFF. Written as DNA, the CDR3 is TGTGCCAGCAGCTTAATCGCGGGCCCGAACACTGAAGCTTTCTTT.

The sample holds a few counts of this clone. The chain recombines TRBV5-1 with TRBJ2-1; 8 nucleotides agree with TRBD2. CDR1 and CDR2 from the germline V gene are SGHRS and YFSETQ. The junction had 15 bases not matched to a gene; V was cut back by 4 bases and J by 9 bases. The CDR3 is 16 residues long. Written as DNA, the CDR3 is TGCGCCAGCAGCGGGGAAGGTCGCGGGGGGTCCGGTGAGCAGTTCTTC. Translating gives CASSGEGRGGSGEQFF.

V usage is TRBV13 and J usage is TRBJ2-7, with D possibly TRBD1 on 5 matching bases. CDR1 PRHDT and CDR2 FYEKMQ come from the germline V gene (reference sequence). CDR3 length equals 12 residues. V dropped 2 bases and J dropped 4 bases, with 6 bases sitting between them. CDR3 sequence: CASSLSGYEQYF. DNA of the CDR3: TGTGCCAGCAGCTTATCAGGGTACGAGCAGTACTTC. Full variable domain (remainder filled in from reference TRBV13 and TRBJ2-7): AAGVIQSPRHLIKEKRETATLKCYPIPRHDTVYWYQQGPGQDPQFLISFYEKMQSDKGSIPDRFSAQQFSDYHSELNMSSLELGDSALYFCASSLSGYEQYFGPGTRLTVT.

CDR3 coding DNA: TGTGCCAGTAGTCCCCGCTGGACAGGGACCACCGGGGAGCTGTTTTTT. As protein: CASSPRWTGTTGELFF. J is TRBJ2-2 and V is TRBV19, with 8 bases fitting TRBD1. The CDR3 consists of 16 residues. Germline assignment: CDR1 LNHDA and CDR2 SQIVND (reference sequence). Trimming took 5 bases from V and 4 from J; bases not matched to a gene: 9.

The rearrangement links TRBV7-9 to TRBJ1-3; 7 nucleotides agree with TRBD1. This CDR3 has 14 amino acids. With 4 bases clipped from V and 15 bases from J, the junction kept 15 bases outside the gene matches. From germline, CDR1 is SEHNR and CDR2 FQNEAQ (reference sequence). The CDR3 sequence is CASSSGTAVGNEYF. The DNA of the CDR3 is TGTGCCAGCAGCTCCGGGACAGCCGTCGGGAATGAATATTTT.

The chain carries TRBV5-5 and TRBJ2-5; 10 nucleotides match TRBD2. CDR1 and CDR2 (germline): SGHKS, YYEKEE (reference sequence). The CDR3 consists of 15 residues. V shed 2 bases, J shed 4 bases, and the junction held 5 bases outside the gene matches. CDR3 coding DNA: TGTGCCAGCAGCTTTACTAGCGGGGTAGGAGAGACCCAGTACTTC. The encoded protein is CASSFTSGVGETQYF.

This chain joins TRBV7-9 and TRBJ2-1, with 7 nucleotides matching TRBD2. CDR1 SEHNR and CDR2 FQNEAQ come from the germline V gene (reference sequence). Germline trimming cut 2 bases from V and 5 bases from J; bases unmatched to any gene: 3. The CDR3 runs to 14 residues. The CDR3 sequence is CASSLRLADNEQFF. CDR3 DNA sequence: TGTGCCAGCAGCTTACGTCTAGCGGACAATGAGCAGTTCTTC.

The chain joins TRBV27 to TRBJ2-7, with 8 bases identical to TRBD1. The CDR3 loop spans 14 amino acids. V was pared by 7 bases and J by 0 bases, with 5 bases of the junction left unmatched. Germline-derived CDR1 and CDR2 are MNHEY and SMNVEV (reference sequence). CDR3 coding DNA: TGTGCCAGCAATAACAGGGGGGACTCCTACGAGCAGTACTTC. Encoded protein: CASNNRGDSYEQYF.

This chain connects TRBV2 to TRBJ2-5; 11 bases align to TRBD2. J was trimmed by 5 bases and V by 5 bases; bases with no gene match: 13. In germline, CDR1 is SNHLY, CDR2 FYNNEI. The length of the CDR3 is 17 residues. The CDR3 sequence is CASSPYSGGALLETQYF. The CDR3, as DNA: TGTGCCAGCAGTCCCTATAGCGGGGGGGCCTTACTTGAGACCCAGTACTTC.

Only a few counts were recorded for this clone. The V gene is TRBV11-2, the J gene TRBJ2-5; no clear D. The V end was cut by 1 base, the J end by 2 bases, with 11 bases between. The germline V gene encodes CDR1 SGHAT and CDR2 FQNNGV. The CDR3 totals 15 residues. The CDR3 protein is CASSLALNLQETQYF. The CDR3 bases are TGTGCCAGCAGCTTAGCACTTAACCTACAAGAGACCCAGTACTTC.

The chain carries TRBV15 and TRBJ2-7; the match to TRBD1 covers 10 bases. The CDR3 extends over 15 amino acids. From germline, CDR1 is LNHNV and CDR2 YYDKDF (reference sequence). After removal of 0 bases from V and 3 bases from J, the junction contained 2 bases not matched to a gene. Here the CDR3 DNA reads TGTGCCACCAGCAGAGATCGGGACAGGGGCTACGAGCAGTACTTC. Translated, it gives CATSRDRDRGYEQYF.

The chain uses TRBV15 and TRBJ1-2, with D maybe TRBD1 (6 bases). This CDR3 comprises 13 residues. CDR1 and CDR2 from the germline V gene are LNHNV and YYDKDF (reference sequence). Between the trimmed V and J ends, which lost 5 bases and 10 bases, there was a span of 17 bases. The DNA of the CDR3 is TGTGCCACCAGCGCCGGATACAGGGAGACCTACACCTTC. Translation: CATSAGYRETYTF.